This is a list of T cell receptor beta chains from one sample in a study of long-term antiretroviral therapy in people with HIV. Clones were read by immunoSEQ multiplex PCR, and TCRdb kept only the in-frame ones, dropping some. The top ten clones hold 1.9% of a sample with approximately 30,000 clones, 95% to 98% of them seen once. The sample here was unsorted PBMCs, taken 7.6 years after starting antiretroviral therapy. Receptor source: a man aged 25-45 years with HIV. Both conserved end residues are part of each CDR3. Each record gives: V gene, J gene, CDR3 protein.

>TRBV6-6|TRBJ1-2
CASSGVEGYTF
>TRBV6-1|TRBJ1-2
CAGADAYYGYTF
>TRBV7-2|TRBJ2-7
CASSGTGLGYEQYF
>TRBV5-5|TRBJ2-7
CASSGYSDYEQYF
>TRBV4-3|TRBJ1-1
CASSQVPGERSAFF
>TRBV2|TRBJ2-3
CASTEQGPDTQYF
>TRBV7-9|TRBJ2-7
CASSPGQGWREQYF
>TRBV6-5|TRBJ1-2
CASRDSLGYTF
>TRBV30|TRBJ2-3
CAWSDGTSTDTQYF
>TRBV4-2|TRBJ1-1
CASRGGAEAFF
>TRBV11-3|TRBJ1-1
CASSHSQSSTEAFF
>TRBV2|TRBJ1-1
CAILRGRASTEAFF
>TRBV6-6|TRBJ2-1
CASRSWEAVLDNEQFF
>TRBV29-1|TRBJ1-4
CSVGQTNEKLFF
>TRBV10-3|TRBJ1-5
CAISLDSSNQPQHF
>TRBV7-2|TRBJ2-7
CASSPRRGSYEQYF
>TRBV10-3|TRBJ1-3
CAIIEGSQGNTIYF
>TRBV6-4|TRBJ1-6
CASSRVSNSPLHF
>TRBV11-2|TRBJ2-7
CASSLALSSYEQYF
>TRBV6-6|TRBJ2-5
CASRKQGGEYF
>TRBV14|TRBJ1-2
CASSQLQGGGYTF
>TRBV29-1|TRBJ1-2
CSVGGLSYGYTF
>TRBV14|TRBJ1-2
CASSQGWAGGRYGYTF
>TRBV5-1|TRBJ1-1
CASSLIPDRESEAFF
>TRBV4-2|TRBJ1-5
CASSQERTGGHLETQHF
>TRBV6-5|TRBJ2-3
CASSTGGSGTVLQYF
>TRBV7-9|TRBJ1-1
CASSQGQGKNTEAFF
>TRBV6-1|TRBJ1-3
CASRTDGGNTIYF
>TRBV5-1|TRBJ2-7
CASSGTTYEQYF
>TRBV10-3|TRBJ1-5
CATRDRADQPQHF
>TRBV19|TRBJ1-2
CASSFDRVVGYTF
>TRBV7-2|TRBJ2-5
CASSLEAGGWETQYF
>TRBV19|TRBJ1-2
CASTKNRDSRGNYGYTF
>TRBV10-3|TRBJ2-1
CAISSGTKNNEQFF
>TRBV7-2|TRBJ1-3
CASSLFRGSGNTIYF
>TRBV12-5|TRBJ2-3
CASGLVPDTQYF
>TRBV6-6|TRBJ1-1
CASLGQGLGNTEAFF